The 2 T cell receptor beta chains below come from one sample, sequenced in a study of T cell changes during pregnancy in multiple sclerosis. Profiling relied on immunoSEQ multiplex PCR, and the TCRdb table lists in-frame clones only, not all of them. The sample lists tens of thousands of clones, about 94% occurring once. Material: peripheral blood, obtained in the third trimester of pregnancy. These receptors originate from a female donor with multiple sclerosis, enrolled in a pregnancy study.

V gene TRBV6-1 combines with J gene TRBJ2-1, with a weak D call TRBD1 (5 bases). In germline, CDR1 is MNHNS, CDR2 SASEGT. The V end lost 8 bases, the J end lost 10 bases, and 18 bases lay between the germline ends. This CDR3 has 13 residues. The CDR3, as DNA: TGTGCCAGCGCCGAAGGGGCCACCGTAGAGCAGTTCTTC. Translating gives CASAEGATVEQFF.

The gene calls are TRBV4-1 and TRBJ1-3, with unresolved D. The CDR3 loop spans 16 amino acids. V shed 5 bases and J shed 0 bases, with 14 bases lying between them. Germline CDR1 is MGHRA and CDR2 is YSYEKL. CDR3 sequence: CASSMEMASSGNTIYF. CDR3 in DNA: TGCGCCAGCAGCATGGAGATGGCATCCTCTGGAAACACCATATATTTT.